These 13 T cell receptor beta chains were sequenced from one sample in a study of T cells in Graves' hyperthyroidism and ophthalmopathy. Amplification yielded TCR beta CDR3 regions, with RNA transcripts as the source. First-round RT-PCR of the TCR CDR3 relied on the HTBI primer set. Each CDR3 protein is one row after TCRdb ran MiXCR on the multiplex PCR reads. The sample lists hundreds of thousands of distinct CDR3 sequences, approximately 14% occurring once. Specimen: blood. These receptor sequences come from a woman between 18 and 30 years old with Graves' hyperthyroidism.

This clonotype showed up just a few times. CDR3 sequence: CASSSNKDVSTGGIWETQYF. DNA of the CDR3: TGTGCCAGCAGCTCCAACAAGGACGTCAGTACAGGGGGGATTTGGGAGACCCAGTACTTC. J is TRBJ2-5 and V is TRBV7-9, with 8 bases that match TRBD1. Germline V gene lookup returns CDR1 SEHNR and CDR2 FQNEAQ (reference sequence). The CDR3 runs to 20 residues. Trimming at V came to 4 bases and at J to 5 bases, leaving 24 bases not matched to a gene.

The rearrangement uses TRBV7-2 and TRBJ2-1; 15 positions match TRBD2. With V trimmed by 5 bases and J by 6 bases, 11 bases remained unmatched. The CDR3 runs 18 residues. Per germline, CDR1 SGHTA and CDR2 FQGNSA. CDR3 sequence: CASSRTSGRAVVSNEQFF. The DNA of the CDR3 is TGTGCCAGCAGCAGGACTAGCGGGAGGGCCGTTGTGAGCAATGAGCAGTTCTTC.

There are a few counts of this clonotype. The rearrangement links TRBV12-3 or TRBV12-4 to TRBJ2-2; the D gene is possibly TRBD2 (5 bases). The CDR3 is 15 amino acids. Trimming took off 3 bases at V and 1 base at J, with 9 bases between the two ends. The CDR3 DNA reads as TGTGCCAGCAGTTTCCCCGGGGTGAACACCGGGGAGCTGTTTTTT. Encoded protein: CASSFPGVNTGELFF.

This clonotype was seen more than once but under ten times. CDR3 loop: CASSYPSGRLISYEQYF. The DNA of the CDR3 is TGTGCCAGCAGTTACCCCAGCGGGAGGCTTATCTCCTACGAGCAGTACTTC. The V call is TRBV6-2 or TRBV6-3, the J call TRBJ2-7; 9 nucleotides agree with TRBD2. The CDR3 is made up of 17 amino acids. Germline V gene sequence: CDR1 MNHEY, CDR2 SVGEGT. Unmatched junction bases numbered 8, after V lost 2 bases and J lost 0 bases.

This clonotype was counted at least ten times. The chain recombines TRBV11-3 with TRBJ1-1; 8 bases align to TRBD1. The CDR3 has 15 residues. Looked up from germline, CDR1 is SGHNT and CDR2 is YENEEA. Trimming took 5 bases from V and 1 from J; bases not matched to a gene: 6. The CDR3 reads CASSTGTGENTEAFF. CDR3 bases: TGTGCCAGCAGCACCGGGACAGGTGAGAACACTGAAGCTTTCTTT.

This clonotype was recorded many times. The chain has TRBV30 and TRBJ1-1; 7 nucleotides align to TRBD1. This CDR3 comprises 13 residues. CDR1 is GTSNPN, CDR2 SVGIG, per germline (reference sequence). The V segment lost 2 bases and the J segment 5 bases; nucleotides outside the gene matches: 5. For the CDR3, the DNA is TGTGCCTGGAGTATGACAGGGCGGACTGAAGCTTTCTTT. It encodes CAWSMTGRTEAFF.

This clonotype was seen ten or more times. V gene TRBV7-3 combines with J gene TRBJ2-3; 8 bases fit TRBD2. This CDR3 has 18 amino acids. Germline V lookup: CDR1 SGHTA, CDR2 FQGTGA. J gave up 0 bases and V 5 bases, and 13 bases lay outside the gene matches. Written as DNA, the CDR3 is TGTGCCAGCAGCCCCCGGTTGAAAACTAGCGGAAGCACAGATACGCAGTATTTT. Translated: CASSPRLKTSGSTDTQYF.

This clonotype has just a few counts. The V and J genes are TRBV6-9 and TRBJ1-2; tentatively, D is TRBD1 (5 bases). The germline V gene encodes CDR1 MNHGY and CDR2 SVAAGI. This CDR3 contains 18 residues. V lost 3 bases, J lost 8 bases, and 28 bases lay in between. The CDR3 region is CASSYAGRTSSIGQGYTF. In nucleotides, the CDR3 is TGTGCCAGCAGTTACGCGGGACGGACCTCCTCTATCGGGCAAGGCTACACCTTC.

This clonotype was seen repeatedly, ten times or more. This rearrangement joins TRBV28 to TRBJ2-1; 9 nucleotides match TRBD1. V gave up 5 bases and J gave up 7 bases; unmatched junction bases: 9. The CDR3 totals 15 residues. The germline CDR1 and CDR2 sequences are MDHEN and SYDVKM. CDR3 DNA sequence: TGTGCCAGCAGTGAAACAGGGGGCCCGGGGAATGAGCAGTTCTTC. It is translated as CASSETGGPGNEQFF.

This clonotype was picked up many times. This chain uses TRBV2 with TRBJ2-5; 8 bases align to TRBD1. V gave up 6 bases and J gave up 4 bases; unmatched junction bases: 7. Germline loops: CDR1 SNHLY, CDR2 FYNNEI. The CDR3 has 14 amino acids. This chain's CDR3 is CASRIAGGRETQYF. Written as DNA, the CDR3 is TGTGCCAGCAGGATAGCAGGGGGCAGAGAGACCCAGTACTTC. Using reference TRBV2 and TRBJ2-5 for the parts outside the CDR3, the full variable domain is EPEVTQTPSHQVTQMGQEVILRCVPISNHLYFYWYRQILGQKVEFLVSFYNNEISEKSEIFDDQFSVERPDGSNFTLKIRSTKLEDSAMYFCASRIAGGRETQYFGPGTRLLVL.

The sample holds many counts of this clonotype. The rearrangement links TRBV20-1 to TRBJ2-1; a weak D match, TRBD2 (5 bases). Germline lookup yields CDR1 DFQATT and CDR2 SNEGSKA (reference sequence). The V gene lost 3 bases and the J gene lost 8 bases, with 14 bases spanning the gap. The CDR3 totals 13 residues. CDR3 nucleotide sequence: TGCAGTGCTAGGGGAAAGGACTCTCATGAGCAGTTCTTC. It encodes CSARGKDSHEQFF.

This clonotype was counted between two and nine times. The chain recombines TRBV28 with TRBJ2-1; TRBD2 aligns across 10 bases. CDR1 and CDR2 from the germline V gene are MDHEN and SYDVKM. With V trimmed by 1 base and J by 5 bases, 5 bases remained unmatched. This CDR3 contains 16 residues. CDR3 coding DNA: TGTGCCAGCAGTTTATTGGGGACTAGCGCTAACAATGAGCAGTTCTTC. It yields the protein CASSLLGTSANNEQFF.

The rearrangement links TRBV20-1 to TRBJ2-3, with 16 nucleotides matching TRBD2. CDR3 length: 19 amino acids. The germline gives CDR1 DFQATT, CDR2 SNEGSKA (reference sequence). V lost 3 bases and J lost 6; bases outside the gene matches: 15. The CDR3 spells CSASSGTSGRGRERDTQYF. The CDR3 region has the DNA TGCAGTGCTAGCTCCGGGACTAGCGGGAGGGGCCGGGAGAGGGATACGCAGTATTTT.